Below, 6 T cell receptor beta chains from the same sample are listed, as sequenced in a study of OX40 agonist ivuxolimab in advanced cancers. Profiled with immunoSEQ multiplex PCR; TCRdb holds only in-frame clones, not every one. The sample contains tens of thousands of clones, about 89% of which appear only once. Sequencing was performed on CD4+ or CD8+ T cells sorted from blood, taken in a trial of the OX40 agonist ivuxolimab. The receptors originated from an adult with an advanced solid tumor such as melanoma, head and neck, liver or kidney cancer.

J is TRBJ1-5 and V is TRBV18; TRBD1 aligns across 7 bases. V was pared by 4 bases and J by 8 bases, with 11 bases of the junction left unmatched. Germline CDR1 reads KGHSH; CDR2 reads LQKENI. This CDR3 has 15 amino acids. CDR3 nucleotides: TGTGCCAGCTCACTGCGGACAGGAACCGAGGAGCCCCAGCATTTT. It yields the protein CASSLRTGTEEPQHF.

The rearrangement links TRBV7-8 to TRBJ2-3; D may be TRBD1 or TRBD2 (5 bases each). Germline V CDR1 and CDR2: SGHVS, FQNEAQ. V was pared by 5 bases and J by 4 bases, with 22 bases between. This CDR3 has 17 residues. CDR3 amino acids: CASSPWEKTAGADTQYF. CDR3 bases: TGTGCCAGCAGCCCTTGGGAAAAGACAGCCGGGGCAGATACGCAGTATTTT. The whole variable domain, filled in from reference TRBV7-8 and TRBJ2-3, reads GAGVSQSPRYKVAKRGQDVALRCDPISGHVSLFWYQQALGQGPEFLTYFQNEAQLDKSGLPSDRFFAERPEGSVSTLKIQRTQQEDSAVYLCASSPWEKTAGADTQYFGPGTRLTVL.

This chain links TRBV19 with TRBJ1-5; TRBD1 might be the D (5 bases). This CDR3 is built from 18 residues. Germline lookup yields CDR1 LNHDA and CDR2 SQIVND (reference sequence). The ends were cut back, 6 bases at V and 0 bases at J, with 21 bases in the middle. The DNA for the CDR3 is TGTGCCAGTAGGCACTGGCCGTGGGGGAAGGGTAGCAATCAGCCCCAGCATTTT. Translated: CASRHWPWGKGSNQPQHF. Filled out from reference TRBV19 and TRBJ1-5, the complete variable domain reads DGGITQSPKYLFRKEGQNVTLSCEQNLNHDAMYWYRQDPGQGLRLIYYSQIVNDFQKGDIAEGYSVSREKKESFPLTVTSAQKNPTAFYLCASRHWPWGKGSNQPQHFGDGTRLSIL.

The rearrangement joins TRBV2 to TRBJ2-5; 12 positions agree with TRBD2. V lost 3 bases and J lost 5; bases outside the gene matches: 7. The V gene's germline CDR1 is SNHLY and CDR2 FYNNEI. CDR3 size: 16 residues. CDR3 region: CASSETSGREGETQYF. The CDR3 DNA follows: TGTGCCAGCAGTGAGACTAGCGGGAGAGAGGGGGAGACCCAGTACTTC.

The sample holds a few counts of this clone. The chain has TRBV4-1 and TRBJ1-2, with 9 bases matching TRBD1. Germline CDR1 reads MGHRA; CDR2 reads YSYEKL. The CDR3 has 16 residues. J was trimmed by 8 bases and V by 2 bases; bases with no gene match: 12. CDR3 DNA sequence: TGCGCCAGCAGCCAAACCCGGGACAGGGATCGCCAAGGCTACACCTTC. Translated, it gives CASSQTRDRDRQGYTF.

The genes are TRBV6-5 and TRBJ2-1; 10 positions match TRBD2. Germline CDR1 and CDR2: MNHEY and SVGAGI. CDR3 length equals 15 residues. J gave up 3 bases and V 5 bases, and 4 bases lay outside the gene matches. DNA of the CDR3: TGTGCCAGCAGTAAACTAGCGGGATACTACAATGAGCAGTTCTTC. Its protein is CASSKLAGYYNEQFF.